This TCR beta chain emerged from a study of cytomegalovirus exposure and HLA in healthy donors (dated by TCRdb to about 2017). Some background on the complete study: In an earlier analysis of 450 to 750 of the donors, 276 Gb of sequence data and roughly 100 million unique TCR beta sequences from about 179 million T cells were reported. Roughly 300 gigabases of sequencing data and tens of millions of unique TCR sequences were included in an early release covering about 600 HLA-typed donors. Of the 350 to 400 genotyped donors, over 70% fell in the genetic ancestry cluster associated with self-reported Caucasian donors. The aim of the study was to test whether cataloging public T cell receptors could identify signatures of past pathogen exposure. The study used immunosequencing to profile the T cell repertoires of approximately 630 subjects and linked those repertoires to cytomegalovirus serostatus. Besides the first cohort of approximately 710 subjects, a separate validation cohort made up of 120 different subjects was used. High-throughput TCR immunosequencing, statistical association of individual TCRs with disease status, and machine learning were combined to predict cytomegalovirus infection status. To study patterns of TCR occurrence, a later analysis re-analyzed previously published TCR beta repertoires from 600 to 750 donors and added high-resolution HLA genotyping. Rather than using new phenotypic data, the later analysis identified candidate immune exposures from TCR beta sequences and from how often those sequences occurred across donors. In an earlier analysis of 587 of the donors, high-throughput TCR beta sequencing was used to judge whether each TCR beta V gene segment behaved as functional or pseudogenic. Donor age, sex, ethnicity and CMV serostatus were collected together with the repertoire data. In a later genetic analysis, genome-wide SNP genotypes for about 55% of the roughly 700 donors were used, and that subset was treated as a discovery cohort. All discovery cohort repertoires had been generated using a single sequencing platform. Both class I and class II loci were covered by HLA typing, at four-digit resolution. Typing coverage varied by locus: roughly 629-640 donors for A, B, C, DRB1 and DQB1; approximately 500 for DQA1; more than 600 for DPA1; approximately 490 for DPB1. Because of strong linkage in the cohort, five DR-DQ haplotypes were treated as single units for association and clustering. On average, 235,054 unique TCR beta nucleotide sequences were sequenced per donor among some 420 genotyped donors of the cohort, with roughly 20% of those sequences being non-productive. What the work shows at the level of the full study, not this receptor alone: The authors suggested that the approach could potentially be generalized to other disease states and immunological phenotypes. The 87-base-pair reads could not distinguish some IMGT-functional V segments, including TRBV6-2 and TRBV6-3, so those segments were excluded. In vitro tests confirmed that a few of the cytomegalovirus-associated TCR beta chains recognize cytomegalovirus antigens. Because HLA typing was missing for some donors at each locus, association tests included only the typed subset. In a later genetic analysis, fewer N-insertions in productive TCRs were reported among donors in an Asian-associated ancestry cluster than the roughly 640-donor mean. The earlier analysis of approximately 560 of the donors excluded roughly 17 rarely observed V segments, including chromosome 9 orphons, because counts were too low. In both the original and validation cohorts, the classifier was reported to diagnose cytomegalovirus status with high specificity and sensitivity. In a later analysis, 16,951 TCR beta sequences were associated with specific HLA alleles at a false discovery rate of 0.05. Correlated functional status among segregating V segments might be attributable to linkage disequilibrium, but an unknown experimental factor could not be ruled out. In a later analysis, the rate of TCR association differed among HLA loci, with DRB1 alleles having the most associated TCRs and HLA-C alleles having the fewest. According to a later analysis, parvovirus B19, influenza, CMV and Epstein-Barr virus appeared linked to several top co-occurrence clusters. V-gene and J-gene trimming of TCR beta chains was associated with a missense DCLRE1C variant in a later genetic analysis, and the association was replicated in an independent cohort. The study gave a list of some 150 TCR beta chains associated with cytomegalovirus. A further reported finding was that TCR beta sequences accurately predicted the HLA-A and HLA-B alleles for most subjects in the first cohort. The sequencing pipeline was judged likely to have produced a cluster of highly shared sequence variants as a technical artifact. Presence/absence analyses assumed roughly uniform sequencing depth across donors, an assumption that may not hold. According to a later analysis, most CMV-associated TCR beta chains appeared to be HLA-restricted, and the HLA associations seemed to be driven largely by CMV exposure. Strong co-occurrence of HLA alleles, especially DR and DQ, made assigning TCR associations to individual alleles difficult. For the cohort, immune exposure information was limited to CMV serostatus. Broadly in line with IMGT annotations, most TCR beta V segments showed up in productive rearrangements about 90% or about 30% of the time in an earlier analysis of about 500 of the donors. Most TCR sequences were seen in very few donors, while some public TCRs were found in many individuals. In a later analysis, HLA-associated TCR beta chains showed more clonal expansion and lower generation probabilities than non-associated chains that were equally common. This cohort had only TCR beta chains sequenced, and the lack of alpha or paired-chain data limited which features could be detected.

On this clone itself: Its antigen is not yet known. No clone much larger than this one lies a single base away; base qualities are absent. Other nucleotide sequences from this sample produce the same CDR3.

In total, 500 to 700 healthy bone marrow donors made up the cohort. All cohort members were sampled while nominally healthy, although unrecorded immune exposures were likely present. The donor was CMV seropositive and was included in the group of some 290 seropositive cohort members. Every donor gave a peripheral blood sample, and the peripheral blood mononuclear cells from that sample were used for TCR beta sequencing. Genomic DNA was extracted from the blood cell samples with the Qiagen DNeasy Blood Extraction Kit. Per the germline V gene, MDHEN is the CDR1 and SYDVKM is the CDR2. Relative to germline, V is missing 2 bases and J is missing 8 bases, with 4 bases of the junction outside any gene match. From the cysteine through the phenylalanine, the CDR3 covers 13 amino acids. CDR3 DNA only is kept here, 39 bases in frame from base 1. The method behind the library was the immunoSEQ multiplex PCR assay. The multiplex PCR relied on a mix of 60 forward primers for TCR Vbeta segments and 13 reverse primers for TCR Jbeta segments. Amplification of the CDR3 region of rearranged TCR beta genes was performed with a multiplex PCR assay on genomic DNA. The Illumina HiSeq System was used to sequence the amplified TCR beta libraries as 87-base-pair reads. The original methods were these. Across the 600 to 700 repertoires, a later analysis counted roughly 77 million unique TCR beta chains, roughly 11 million of which were shared by at least two donors. Raw reads were error-corrected and collapsed into unique sequences by a nearest-neighbor algorithm in which closely related sequences were merged to remove PCR and sequencing errors. V, D and J gene segments were assigned by aligning CDR3 sequences to IMGT reference sequences. For a sequence to be retained, at least a six-nucleotide match to both a V gene segment and a J gene segment was required. A rearrangement counted as productive if the CDR3 had no stop codons and remained in frame with V and J, and every other rearrangement counted as non-productive. Following IMGT convention, CDR3 was defined as the stretch from the second conserved V-encoded cysteine to the conserved J-encoded phenylalanine. Sequences without an unambiguous match to a single V gene segment were excluded from the earlier analysis of about 640 of the donors. In an earlier analysis of approximately 560 of the donors, a V segment was called functional when productive rearrangements were above 56.7%, and segregating when the standard deviation between donors exceeded 5%. A statistical classification framework was built to diagnose cytomegalovirus status from the catalog of TCR beta chain sequences. V and J gene assignment, in a later analysis, came from comparing TCR nucleotide sequences with IMGT/GENE-DB human TR gene sequences. In a later analysis, CDR3 sequences and most-parsimonious VDJ recombination scenarios were assigned using the TCRdist pipeline. In a later analysis, every TCR beta chain was defined by the combination of its CDR3 amino acid sequence and its V-gene family, and reads without a unique V-gene family were dropped. As a way to deal with suspected cross-contamination and a sequencing artifact, a later analysis dropped approximately 590 nucleotide sequences that were highly shared and had low generation probability. A later analysis calculated a clonal expansion index for each public chain from normalized within-repertoire ranks of inferred template counts. In a later analysis, generation probabilities were computed with a VDJ recombination model fitted to out-of-frame rearrangements, and the resulting probabilities were checked against IGoR. In a later analysis, hypergeometric tests were used to score TCR-TCR, TCR-HLA and TCR-CMV co-occurrence, with a repertoire-size bias correction applied to TCR pairs. False discovery rates were estimated in a later analysis by permuting HLA or CMV assignments 20 times. A later analysis grouped co-occurring TCRs with DBSCAN, adding TCRdist sequence similarity when clustering within HLA-allele-positive subsets. Repertoires with fewer than 30,000 or more than 120,000 public chains, plus five repertoires with anomalous nucleotide sharing, were excluded from co-occurrence clustering. What TCRdb holds here is the immuneACCESS table cut down to in-frame rearrangements. Part of the clones is not present; checked against another copy, under half of the missing clones reflect an unresolved V gene, and the others are unexplained. For V, J and clone size, that table is used; D and trimming come from the DNA. A total of 150,000 or so clones appear in this sample, around three quarters of them only once. The top ten clones comprise around 2.2% of the sample.

The V and J genes are TRBV28 and TRBJ1-2; the central 8 bases match TRBD1. The sequence derives from a man aged 45-65 years in good health and CMV-seropositive. The sample consisted of PBMCs. CDR3 protein: CASSLQGARGYTF. The bases read TGTGCCAGCAGTTTACAGGGGGCGCGGGGCTACACCTTC.